This T cell receptor (beta chain) was retrieved from a study of tumor and adjacent non-tumor tissue in lung cancer. Overall study: On average, productive TCRbeta reads reached about 4.17 million per sample. General observations from the study: TCR diversity was significantly greater in tumor than normal lung tissue.

The library came from three nested PCR rounds adapted from ARM-PCR protocols. TCRdb ran MiXCR on the multiplex PCR reads and lists one entry per CDR3 protein. The data hold 200,000 to 250,000 distinct CDR3 sequences, with 70% to 75% observed a single time. Germline V lookup: CDR1 SQVTM, CDR2 ANQGSEA. This CDR3 comprises 17 residues. V lost 5 bases to trimming and J lost 0 bases; unmatched junction nucleotides: 11. This clonotype was seen a handful of times. What it binds is not known. The template was RNA from unsorted bulk tissue. The V call is TRBV29-1, the J call TRBJ1-2; TRBD1 aligns across 11 bases. The TCR originated in a man aged 55 to 70 with non-small cell lung cancer. Sequencing used lung tumor tissue. This CDR3 reads CSVTRDRGIVANYGYTF. Here the CDR3 DNA reads TGCAGCGTTACCCGGGACAGGGGGATTGTAGCTAACTATGGCTACACCTTC.